This TCR beta chain was documented in a study of Graves' ophthalmopathy and Graves' hyperthyroidism. Germline CDR1 is KGHDR and CDR2 is SFDVKD. The CDR3 sequence is 15 residues long. With V trimmed by 4 bases and J by 1 base, 4 bases remained unmatched. Scientists amplified the TCR beta CDR3 regions from RNA transcripts. RT-PCR with HTBI primers came first, then second-round multiplex PCR. Via MiXCR, TCRdb re-called the multiplex PCR reads, giving one row per CDR3 protein. The sample lists around 1.1 million distinct CDR3 sequences; less than 45% were seen once. This clonotype showed up just a few times. Other autoimmune diseases, uncontrolled infections, pregnancy or lactation ruled patients out of participation.

This receptor was obtained from an adult man with Graves' hyperthyroidism. The sample taken for sequencing was peripheral blood or thyroid tissue (not recorded which). The rearrangement links TRBV24-1 to TRBJ2-3, with 7 bases matching TRBD1. CDR3 protein: CATSDEGQGTDTQYF. In DNA, the CDR3 is TGTGCCACCAGTGACGAAGGACAGGGCACAGATACGCAGTATTTT.